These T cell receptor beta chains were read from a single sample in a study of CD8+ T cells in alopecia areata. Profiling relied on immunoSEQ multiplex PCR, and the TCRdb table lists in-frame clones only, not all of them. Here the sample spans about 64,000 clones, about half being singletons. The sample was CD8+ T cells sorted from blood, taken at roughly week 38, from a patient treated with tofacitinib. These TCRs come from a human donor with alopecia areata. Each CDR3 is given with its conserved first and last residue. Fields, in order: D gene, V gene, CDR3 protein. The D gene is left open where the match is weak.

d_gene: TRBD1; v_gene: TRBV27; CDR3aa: CASRDRGDGANVLTF
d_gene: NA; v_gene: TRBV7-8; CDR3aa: CASSLGADTQYF
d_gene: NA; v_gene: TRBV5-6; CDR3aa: CASSLAVGYEGYTF
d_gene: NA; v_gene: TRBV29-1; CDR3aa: CSVVWVGSYEQYF
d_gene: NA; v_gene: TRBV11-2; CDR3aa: CASSLGQGLVRNEQFF
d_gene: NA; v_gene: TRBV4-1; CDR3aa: CASSQEEGLGANVLTF
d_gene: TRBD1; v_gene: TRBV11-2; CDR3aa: CASSLGTGGTYEQYF
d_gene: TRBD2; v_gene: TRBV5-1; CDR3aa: CASSLGLAGTTGELFF
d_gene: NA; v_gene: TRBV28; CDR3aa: CASSFSYEQYF
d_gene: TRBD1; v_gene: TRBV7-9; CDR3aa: CASSLTGTGNYGYTF
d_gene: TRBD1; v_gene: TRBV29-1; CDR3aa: CSVGDRGNTIYF
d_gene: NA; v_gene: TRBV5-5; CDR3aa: CASSQELVGSSYEQYF
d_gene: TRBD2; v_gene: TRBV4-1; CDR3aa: CASSQEGTSGIIIYEQYF
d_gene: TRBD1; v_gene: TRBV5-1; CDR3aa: CASSPGTGSYEQYF
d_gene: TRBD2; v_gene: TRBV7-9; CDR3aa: CASSSPGGRANEQFF
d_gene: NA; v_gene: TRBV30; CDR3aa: CAWSVVGIVDEQYF
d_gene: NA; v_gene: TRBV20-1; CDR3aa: CSAPRGNEQYF
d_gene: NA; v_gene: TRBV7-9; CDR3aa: CASSLVAYEQFF
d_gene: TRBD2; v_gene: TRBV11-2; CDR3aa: CASSLGGTRPGTDTQYF
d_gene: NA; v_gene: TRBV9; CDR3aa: CASSLWTRNGAGELFF
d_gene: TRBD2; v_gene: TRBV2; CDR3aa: CASIGREGPNTGELFF
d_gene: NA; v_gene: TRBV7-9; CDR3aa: CASSQDGTYEQYF
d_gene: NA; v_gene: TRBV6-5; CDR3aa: CASSAPGPKYEQYF
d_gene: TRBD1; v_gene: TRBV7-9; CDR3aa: CASSIRDRGRNEQFF
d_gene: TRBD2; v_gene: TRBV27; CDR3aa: CASSPVREEQETQYF
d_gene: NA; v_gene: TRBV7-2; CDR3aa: CASSPPQRTLPQYF
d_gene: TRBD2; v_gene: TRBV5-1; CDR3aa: CASSFTMGLQETQYF
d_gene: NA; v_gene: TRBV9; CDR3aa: CASSAPGELFF
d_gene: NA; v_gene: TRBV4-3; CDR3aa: CASSQDLGEVTQYF
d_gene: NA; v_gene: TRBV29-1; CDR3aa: CSVGGTTEAFF
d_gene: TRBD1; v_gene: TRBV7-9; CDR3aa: CASSFPFGTENTEAFF
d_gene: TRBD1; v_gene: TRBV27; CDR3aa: CASSLPGQGAGEQFF
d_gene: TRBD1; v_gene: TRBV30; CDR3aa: CASLRQGELFF
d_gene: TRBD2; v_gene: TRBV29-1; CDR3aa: CSAGEGAGAYEQYF
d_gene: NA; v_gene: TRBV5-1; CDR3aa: CASSETNEKLFF
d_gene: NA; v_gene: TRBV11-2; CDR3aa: CASSLTATARLTKNIQYF
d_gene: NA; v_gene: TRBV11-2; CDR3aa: CASSGALGAYGYTF
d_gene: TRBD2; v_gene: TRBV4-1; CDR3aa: CASSQVAGLYNEQFF
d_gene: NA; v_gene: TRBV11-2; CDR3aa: CASSPPGQVSTDTQYF
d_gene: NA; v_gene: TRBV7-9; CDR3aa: CASVAEGRLDEQYF
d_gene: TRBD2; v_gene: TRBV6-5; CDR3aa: CASSSREGYEQYF
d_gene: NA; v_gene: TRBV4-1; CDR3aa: CASSQGRMDTDTQYF
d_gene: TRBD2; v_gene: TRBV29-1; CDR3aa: CSVNGGAGAGNEQFF
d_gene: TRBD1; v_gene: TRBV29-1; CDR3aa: CSVETRTGDGYTF
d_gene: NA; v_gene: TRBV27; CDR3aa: CASSLSGFSEQYF
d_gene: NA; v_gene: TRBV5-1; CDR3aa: CASSLAAGSSYNEQFF
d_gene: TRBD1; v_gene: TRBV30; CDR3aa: CAWSGQQGLVYGYTF
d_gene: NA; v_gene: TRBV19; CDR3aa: CASTTGSGYEQYF
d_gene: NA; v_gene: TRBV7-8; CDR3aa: CASSPLFDRYHYYNEQFF
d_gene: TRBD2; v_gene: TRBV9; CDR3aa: CASSGSGSPLLNEQYF
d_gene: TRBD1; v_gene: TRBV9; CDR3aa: CASSVGGTAYEQYF
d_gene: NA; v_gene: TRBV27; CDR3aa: CASSLIQGEAGELFF
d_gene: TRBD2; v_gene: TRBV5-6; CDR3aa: CASSYYGLAGSYEQYF
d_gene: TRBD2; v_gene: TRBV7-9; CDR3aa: CASSAAGGLTPGANVLTF
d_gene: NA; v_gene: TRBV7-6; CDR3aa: CASSQTGLEAFF
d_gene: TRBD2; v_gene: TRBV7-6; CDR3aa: CASSLVQSRRGGETQYF
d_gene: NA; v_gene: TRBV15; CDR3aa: CATSRESPVQETQYF
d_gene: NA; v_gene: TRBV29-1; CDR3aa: CSVVGGNIQYF
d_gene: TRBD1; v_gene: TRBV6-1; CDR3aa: CASSEDRDRVNNEQFF
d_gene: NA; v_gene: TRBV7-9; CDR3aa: CASSPRDQPQHF